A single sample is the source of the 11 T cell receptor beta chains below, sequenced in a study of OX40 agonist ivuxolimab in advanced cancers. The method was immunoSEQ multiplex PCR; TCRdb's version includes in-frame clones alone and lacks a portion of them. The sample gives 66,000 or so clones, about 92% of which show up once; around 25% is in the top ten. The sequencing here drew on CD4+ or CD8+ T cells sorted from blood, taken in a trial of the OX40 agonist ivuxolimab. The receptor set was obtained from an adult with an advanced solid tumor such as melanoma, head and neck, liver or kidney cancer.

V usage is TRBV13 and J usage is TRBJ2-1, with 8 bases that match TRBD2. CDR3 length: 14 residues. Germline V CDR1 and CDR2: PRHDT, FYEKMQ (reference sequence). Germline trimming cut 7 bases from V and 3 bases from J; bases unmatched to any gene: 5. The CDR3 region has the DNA TGTGCCAGCACTGGCGGGAGGATCTACAATGAGCAGTTCTTC. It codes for CASTGGRIYNEQFF.

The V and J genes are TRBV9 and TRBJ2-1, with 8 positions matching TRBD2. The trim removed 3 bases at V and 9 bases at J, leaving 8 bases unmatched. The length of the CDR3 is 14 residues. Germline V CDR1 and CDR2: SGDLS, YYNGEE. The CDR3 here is CASSAGLVPGEQFF. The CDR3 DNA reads TGTGCCAGCAGCGCGGGACTAGTTCCCGGTGAGCAGTTCTTC.

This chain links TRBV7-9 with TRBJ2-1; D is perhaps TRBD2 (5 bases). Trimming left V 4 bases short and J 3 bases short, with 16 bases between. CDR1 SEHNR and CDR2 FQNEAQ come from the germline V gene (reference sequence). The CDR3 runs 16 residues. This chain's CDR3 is CASSSTRRPNYNEQFF. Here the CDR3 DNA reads TGTGCCAGCAGCTCAACTAGACGGCCCAACTACAATGAGCAGTTCTTC.

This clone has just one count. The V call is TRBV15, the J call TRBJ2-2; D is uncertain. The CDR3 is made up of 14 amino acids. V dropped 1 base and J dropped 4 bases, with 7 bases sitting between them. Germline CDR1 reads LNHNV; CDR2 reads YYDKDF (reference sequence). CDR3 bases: TGTGCCACCAGCAGAGCGGTAGGCACCGGGGAGCTGTTTTTT. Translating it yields CATSRAVGTGELFF.

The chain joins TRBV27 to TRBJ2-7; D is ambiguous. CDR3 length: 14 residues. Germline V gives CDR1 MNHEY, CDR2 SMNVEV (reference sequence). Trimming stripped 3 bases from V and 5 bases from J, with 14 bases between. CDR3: CASSLGGNAHEQYF. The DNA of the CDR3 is TGTGCCAGCAGTTTGGGTGGGAATGCCCACGAGCAGTACTTC.

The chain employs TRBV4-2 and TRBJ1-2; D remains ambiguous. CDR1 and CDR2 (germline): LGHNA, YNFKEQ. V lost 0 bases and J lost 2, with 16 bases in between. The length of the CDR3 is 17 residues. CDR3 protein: CASSQEPGLIGNYGYTF. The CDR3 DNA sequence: TGTGCCAGCAGCCAAGAACCCGGACTCATCGGGAACTATGGCTACACCTTC.

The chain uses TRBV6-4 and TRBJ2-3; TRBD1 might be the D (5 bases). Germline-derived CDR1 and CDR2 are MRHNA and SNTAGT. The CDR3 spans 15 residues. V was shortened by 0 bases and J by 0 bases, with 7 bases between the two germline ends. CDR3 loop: CASSDSPGSTDTQYF. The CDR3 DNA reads TGTGCCAGCAGTGACTCTCCAGGGAGCACAGATACGCAGTATTTT.

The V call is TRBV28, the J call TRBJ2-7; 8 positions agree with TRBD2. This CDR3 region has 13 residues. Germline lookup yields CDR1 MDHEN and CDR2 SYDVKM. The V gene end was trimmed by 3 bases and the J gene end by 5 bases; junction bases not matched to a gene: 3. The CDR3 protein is CASSFLAGHEQYF. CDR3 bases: TGTGCCAGCAGTTTTTTAGCGGGGCACGAGCAGTACTTC.

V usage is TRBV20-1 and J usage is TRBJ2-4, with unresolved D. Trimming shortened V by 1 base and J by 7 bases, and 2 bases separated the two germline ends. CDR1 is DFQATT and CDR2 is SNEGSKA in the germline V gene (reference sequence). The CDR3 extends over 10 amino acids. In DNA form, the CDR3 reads TGCAGTGCTAGAGGGAACATTCAGTACTTC. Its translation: CSARGNIQYF.

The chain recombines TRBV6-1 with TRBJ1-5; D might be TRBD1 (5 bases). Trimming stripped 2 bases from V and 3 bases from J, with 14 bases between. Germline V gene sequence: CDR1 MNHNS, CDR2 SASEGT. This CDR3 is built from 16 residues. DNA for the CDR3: TGTGCCAGCAGTGAACTGAGGGGACTGACCAATCAGCCCCAGCATTTT. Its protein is CASSELRGLTNQPQHF.

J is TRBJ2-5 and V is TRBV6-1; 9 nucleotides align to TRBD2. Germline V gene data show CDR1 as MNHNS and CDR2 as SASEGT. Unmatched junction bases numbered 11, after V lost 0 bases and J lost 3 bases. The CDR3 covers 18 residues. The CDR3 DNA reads TGTGCCAGCAGTGAAGCGCGAGTGGGACTAGCTTGGGAAGAGACCCAGTACTTC. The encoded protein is CASSEARVGLAWEETQYF.